A selection of T cell receptor beta chains follows, all from one sample in a study of beta chain features in type 1 diabetes. Using immunoSEQ multiplex PCR, the repertoire was profiled, and TCRdb retains in-frame clones only, with some absent. Among about 150,000 clones listed, 9% were seen once. Sequenced sample: central memory CD4+ T cells from blood. The receptors shown here come from a woman in her twenties or thirties with type 1 diabetes. The CDR3 runs from the conserved cysteine through the conserved F or W. A D gene is named only where the DNA matches it firmly. Clone sizes are given selectively: once, few, many, or a class where the clone is expanded.

TRBJ2-3 | TRBD2 | few | TRBV4-2 | CASSQDHTAGRTDTQYF | TGTGCCAGCAGCCAAGATCACACAGCGGGACGCACAGATACGCAGTATTTT
TRBJ2-3 | TRBD2 | . | TRBV4-2 | CASSQQPSGGGDTQYF | TGTGCCAGCAGCCAACAACCTAGCGGGGGGGGAGATACGCAGTATTTT
TRBJ1-2 | TRBD1 | few | TRBV18 | CASSPGQGPSANYGYTF | TGTGCCAGCTCACCAGGACAGGGCCCTTCGGCTAACTATGGCTACACCTTC
TRBJ2-3 | . | few | TRBV7-3 | CASSLIAGTDTQYF | TGTGCCAGCAGCTTAATTGCAGGGACAGATACGCAGTATTTT
TRBJ1-5 | TRBD1 | few | TRBV10-3 | CAISSGTGDLMRNQPQHF | TGTGCCATCAGTTCCGGGACAGGGGATCTTATGCGCAATCAGCCCCAGCATTTT
TRBJ2-1 | TRBD2 | . | TRBV5-1 | CASGLAGFNEQFF | TGCGCCAGCGGACTAGCGGGATTCAATGAGCAGTTCTTC
TRBJ2-3 | TRBD2 | . | TRBV7-2 | CASSPGLNTQYF | TGTGCCAGCAGCCCGGGACTAAATACGCAGTATTTT
TRBJ2-7 | . | . | TRBV28 | CASSFGQSPYEQYF | TGTGCCAGCAGTTTCGGACAGAGCCCCTACGAGCAGTACTTC
TRBJ1-5 | TRBD1 | few | TRBV6-1 | CASSASDRDNQPQHF | TGTGCCAGCAGTGCGTCGGACAGGGACAATCAGCCCCAGCATTTT
TRBJ2-1 | TRBD1 | few | TRBV5-1 | CASSGDPGTGAYNEQFF | TGCGCCAGCAGCGGCGACCCCGGGACAGGGGCCTACAATGAGCAGTTCTTC
TRBJ1-2 | . | few | TRBV30 | CAWSRSHGYTF | TGTGCCTGGAGCCGTAGTCATGGTTACACCTTC
TRBJ2-7 | TRBD1 | . | TRBV6-6 | CASSPHAGTVTYEQYF | TGTGCCAGCAGTCCACATGCCGGGACAGTCACCTACGAGCAGTACTTC
TRBJ2-3 | TRBD1 | few | TRBV6-1 | CASSEQGAFTDTQYF | TGTGCCAGCAGTGAACAGGGGGCCTTCACAGATACGCAGTATTTT
TRBJ2-5 | . | . | TRBV5-1 | CASSPGTQTLQETQYF | TGCGCCAGCAGCCCAGGGACTCAGACTCTCCAAGAGACCCAGTACTTC
TRBJ1-1 | . | few | TRBV9 | CASSAMNTEAFF | TGTGCCAGCAGCGCCATGAACACTGAAGCTTTCTTT
TRBJ1-1 | . | . | TRBV28 | CASSLPQNGQGWTEAFF | TGTGCCAGCAGTTTACCTCAGAACGGGCAGGGATGGACTGAAGCTTTCTTT
TRBJ2-3 | TRBD1 | few | TRBV5-1 | CASSLIGQGVDTQYF | TGCGCCAGCAGCTTGATCGGACAGGGCGTAGATACGCAGTATTTT
TRBJ2-3 | TRBD2 | . | TRBV5-1 | CASSLVPLAGGVRDTQYF | TGCGCCAGCAGCTTGGTACCGCTAGCGGGAGGGGTGAGAGATACGCAGTATTTT
TRBJ2-5 | . | few | TRBV9 | CASSVHRSGGETQYF | TGTGCCAGCAGCGTCCACCGGAGCGGCGGAGAGACCCAGTACTTC
TRBJ2-7 | . | . | TRBV7-7 | CASSLRFGVSYEQYF | TGTGCTAGCAGCTTAAGGTTCGGGGTTTCCTACGAGCAGTACTTC
TRBJ2-1 | . | few | TRBV11-2 | CASSLGSLAANEQFF | TGTGCCAGCAGCTTAGGGTCGTTAGCGGCTAATGAGCAGTTCTTC
TRBJ2-5 | . | . | TRBV5-1 | CASSLADEETQYF | TGCGCCAGCAGCTTAGCGGATGAAGAGACCCAGTACTTC
TRBJ2-4 | . | . | TRBV11-3 | CASSPLSGSQNIQYF | TGTGCCAGCAGCCCGTTGAGCGGGTCCCAAAACATTCAGTACTTC
TRBJ2-5 | TRBD2 | . | TRBV5-1 | CASSPGRLAGQETQYF | TGCGCCAGCAGCCCAGGTAGACTAGCGGGACAAGAGACCCAGTACTTC
TRBJ1-2 | . | few | TRBV18 | CASSPWQDNYGYTF | TGTGCCAGCTCACCATGGCAGGATAACTATGGCTACACCTTC
TRBJ1-2 | . | . | TRBV6-5 | CASSSNPGQSPDGYTF | TGTGCCAGCAGTTCGAACCCTGGACAGAGCCCAGATGGCTACACCTTC
TRBJ2-1 | TRBD1 | . | TRBV9 | CASSLLGTVNYNEQFF | TGTGCCAGCAGCTTACTCGGGACAGTTAACTACAATGAGCAGTTCTTC
TRBJ2-1 | . | . | TRBV7-3 | CASSLRPFTGEQFF | TGTGCCAGCAGCTTACGCCCCTTTACGGGTGAGCAGTTCTTC
TRBJ1-1 | . | few | TRBV29-1 | CSAQGGSTEAFF | TGCAGCGCACAGGGAGGGAGCACTGAAGCTTTCTTT
TRBJ2-5 | TRBD2 | few | TRBV5-1 | CASSLNLADQETQYF | TGCGCCAGCAGCCTAAATCTAGCGGACCAAGAGACCCAGTACTTC
TRBJ2-5 | . | . | TRBV4-1 | CASSQDSFWETQYF | TGCGCCAGCAGCCAAGATAGTTTCTGGGAGACCCAGTACTTC
TRBJ1-2 | . | . | TRBV2 | CASAAQAGYGYTF | TGTGCCAGTGCGGCACAGGCGGGGTATGGCTACACCTTC
TRBJ2-5 | . | few | TRBV19 | CASTPGDQETQYF | TGTGCCAGTACCCCAGGGGATCAAGAGACCCAGTACTTC
TRBJ2-7 | TRBD2 | few | TRBV29-1 | CSVVRLLAGSYEQYF | TGCAGCGTTGTACGCCTCCTAGCGGGATCCTACGAGCAGTACTTC
TRBJ1-4 | . | . | TRBV6-5 | CASSYSGGLGEKLFF | TGTGCCAGCAGTTACTCCGGGGGGCTCGGGGAAAAACTGTTTTTT
TRBJ2-2 | TRBD2 | few | TRBV4-2 | CASSPRSGRVAGELFF | TGTGCCAGCAGCCCGCGTAGCGGGAGGGTTGCCGGGGAGCTGTTTTTT
TRBJ1-2 | . | . | TRBV9 | CASSVEAGWYGYTF | TGTGCCAGCAGCGTAGAGGCAGGGTGGTATGGCTACACCTTC
TRBJ1-1 | . | . | TRBV6-5 | CASSTRTAAFF | TGTGCCAGCAGTACCAGGACAGCGGCTTTCTTT
TRBJ2-4 | TRBD1 | . | TRBV6-5 | CASGYRGVKNIQYF | TGTGCCAGCGGATACAGGGGCGTTAAAAACATTCAGTACTTC
TRBJ2-1 | TRBD1 | few | TRBV15 | CATSPRRTGEGNEQFF | TGTGCCACCAGCCCCCGACGGACAGGGGAGGGCAATGAGCAGTTCTTC
TRBJ1-2 | TRBD1 | few | TRBV9 | CASSARDRGRDGYTF | TGTGCCAGCAGCGCCAGGGACAGGGGTCGGGATGGCTACACCTTC
TRBJ2-5 | . | few | TRBV7-9 | CAATDSGETQYF | TGTGCCGCGACAGATTCAGGAGAGACCCAGTACTTC
TRBJ1-1 | . | . | TRBV18 | CASRGMNTEAFF | TGTGCCAGTAGGGGGATGAACACTGAAGCTTTCTTT
TRBJ1-5 | TRBD1 | . | TRBV2 | CASSGTGGDQPQHF | TGTGCCAGCAGCGGGACAGGGGGCGATCAGCCCCAGCATTTT
TRBJ2-1 | . | . | TRBV9 | CASSVDLGTYNEQFF | TGTGCCAGCAGCGTAGACCTGGGCACCTACAATGAGCAGTTCTTC
TRBJ1-1 | TRBD1 | few | TRBV18 | CASSPIAGGETEAFF | TGTGCCAGCTCACCGATTGCAGGGGGCGAGACTGAAGCTTTCTTT
TRBJ2-3 | . | . | TRBV28 | CASSPSDTQYF | TGTGCCAGCAGTCCCTCAGATACGCAGTATTTT
TRBJ1-2 | TRBD1 | few | TRBV28 | CASKGQGHYGYTF | TGTGCCAGCAAGGGACAGGGTCACTATGGCTACACCTTC
TRBJ2-3 | . | . | TRBV5-1 | CASIDLSGSSTDTQYF | TGCGCCAGCATCGATCTCTCGGGATCTAGCACAGATACGCAGTATTTT
TRBJ2-5 | . | . | TRBV5-1 | CATKQDPAGETQYF | TGCGCCACCAAACAGGACCCTGCTGGAGAGACCCAGTACTTC
TRBJ2-1 | TRBD2 | . | TRBV7-6 | CASSRTSGSYNEQFF | TGTGCCAGCAGCCGGACTAGCGGGAGCTACAATGAGCAGTTCTTC
TRBJ1-4 | TRBD1 | . | TRBV27 | CASSPDRGELFF | TGTGCCAGCAGTCCTGACAGGGGGGAACTGTTTTTT
TRBJ2-7 | . | few | TRBV4-1 | CASSRLSESPYEQYF | TGCGCCAGCAGCCGCCTTAGCGAGAGTCCCTACGAGCAGTACTTC
TRBJ2-7 | . | few | TRBV7-9 | CASSLLMEGYEQYF | TGTGCCAGCAGCTTATTAATGGAGGGGTACGAGCAGTACTTC
TRBJ1-2 | . | . | TRBV6-6 | CASRTGVSRPGYTF | TGTGCCAGCAGGACGGGGGTCTCCCGCCCGGGCTACACCTTC
TRBJ2-3 | . | . | TRBV27 | CASSPHSTDTQYF | TGTGCCAGCAGTCCCCATAGCACAGATACGCAGTATTTT
TRBJ1-2 | . | few | TRBV28 | CASSLPGNYGYTF | TGTGCCAGCAGTTTACCGGGGAACTATGGCTACACCTTC
TRBJ2-7 | . | few | TRBV10-3 | CAISATVNYEQYF | TGTGCCATCAGTGCGACAGTCAACTACGAGCAGTACTTC
TRBJ2-5 | TRBD1 | few | TRBV9 | CASSVSGTASLETQYF | TGTGCCAGCAGCGTAAGTGGGACAGCCTCCTTGGAGACCCAGTACTTC